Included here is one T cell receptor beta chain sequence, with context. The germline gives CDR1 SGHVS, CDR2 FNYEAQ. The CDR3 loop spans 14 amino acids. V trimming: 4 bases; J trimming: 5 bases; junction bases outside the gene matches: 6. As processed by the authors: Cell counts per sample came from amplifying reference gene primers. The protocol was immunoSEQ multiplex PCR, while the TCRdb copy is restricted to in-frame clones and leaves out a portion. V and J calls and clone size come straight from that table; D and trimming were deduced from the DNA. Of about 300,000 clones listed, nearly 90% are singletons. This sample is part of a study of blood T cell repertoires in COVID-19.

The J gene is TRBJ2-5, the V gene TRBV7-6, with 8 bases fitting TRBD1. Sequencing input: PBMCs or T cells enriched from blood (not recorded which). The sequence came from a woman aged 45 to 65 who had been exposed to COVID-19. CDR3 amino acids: CASSSTGGRETQYF. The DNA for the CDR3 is TGTGCCAGCAGCTCAACAGGGGGGCGGGAGACCCAGTACTTC.